This TCR beta chain comes out of a study of T cells in Graves' hyperthyroidism and ophthalmopathy. General study points: Most thyroid-expanded clonotypes above 0.001 were also found in blood.

Uncontrolled infection, other autoimmune disease, pregnancy and lactation each barred patients from inclusion. The diagnoses drew upon clinical symptoms, serum thyroxine and TRAb, thyroid ultrasound and orbital computed tomography. Germline CDR1 SGHTA, CDR2 FQGNSA. V was clipped by 7 bases and J by 4 bases; unmatched bases: 8. The CDR3 contains 14 residues. RNA transcripts served as the template for amplifying TCR beta CDR3 regions. A first-round RT-PCR of the TCR CDR3 used the HTBI primer set. MiXCR was run by TCRdb on the multiplex PCR reads, yielding one entry per CDR3 protein. The sample holds about 640,000 distinct CDR3 sequences, about 45% seen once. Concerning this clonotype itself: Antigen unknown.

Sequenced material: peripheral blood or thyroid tissue (not recorded which). This TCR was sampled from an adult man with Graves' disease, either hyperthyroidism or ophthalmopathy (not recorded which). The chain recombines TRBV7-2 with TRBJ1-1; 8 nucleotides match TRBD1. The CDR3 loop reads CASTPTGGGTEAFF. As DNA, the CDR3 is TGTGCCAGCACCCCAACAGGGGGAGGCACTGAAGCTTTCTTT.